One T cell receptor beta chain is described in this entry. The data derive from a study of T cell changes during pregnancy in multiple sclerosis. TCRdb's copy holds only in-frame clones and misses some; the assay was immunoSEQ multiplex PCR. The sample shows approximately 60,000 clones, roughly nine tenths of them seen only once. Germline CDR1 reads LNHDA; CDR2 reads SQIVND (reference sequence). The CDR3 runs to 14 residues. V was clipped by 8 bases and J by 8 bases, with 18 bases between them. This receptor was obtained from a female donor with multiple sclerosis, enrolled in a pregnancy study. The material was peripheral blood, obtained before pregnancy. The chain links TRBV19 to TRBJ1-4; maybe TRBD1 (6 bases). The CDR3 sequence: CASSVGGGPEKLFF. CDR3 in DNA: TGTGCCAGTTCCGTAGGGGGTGGTCCAGAAAAACTGTTTTTT.